The text below deals with one TCR beta chain. This clonotype was seen more than once but under ten times. Its cognate antigen has yet to be identified. No base quality values were provided; no much bigger clone lies one nucleotide off. The cysteine opens and the phenylalanine closes a CDR3 of 13 amino acids. Only CDR3 DNA remains: 39 bases, in frame from the first base. The germline ends are 6 bases apart after V is trimmed by 0 bases and J by 3 bases. Sequenced on an Illumina HiSeq 1500. TCRdb redid the processing of the public reads, applying fastp at Q25 and MiXCR, and retained in-frame beta chains. One record per CDR3 amino acid sequence lists the most common genes and DNA. This sample has 150,000 to 200,000 distinct CDR3 sequences in its table, and approximately 30% of those were observed once. Roughly 31% of the sample comes from the top ten. The sample comes from a study of T cell repertoires in cytomegalovirus infection (dated by TCRdb to between 2017 and 2020). Describing the broader study: Donor HLA type was relevant to the analysis, because carriage of CMV infection together with the matching HLA type was indicated by public TCR beta signatures.

Broader findings and caveats from the paper: In both this cohort and an independent cohort of several hundred donors, the cumulative frequency of public TCR beta family members distinguished carriers of CMV infection plus the relevant HLA type. In the ex vivo response, HLA-C-restricted CMV-specific TCR beta clonotypes were dominant, and in two of eight donors the single most frequent clonotype came from this HLA-C-restricted group.

Rearrangement joined TRBV12-3 or TRBV12-4 to TRBJ2-7, with the D gene uncertain. The sequencing input was PBMCs. This receptor was obtained from a human donor in good health (CMV status not recorded). Some clones in this sample may be carry-over from other donors' samples. Read as DNA, the sequence is TGTGCCAGCAGTTTAGCCCGGAACTACGAGCAGTACTTC. Protein translation: CASSLARNYEQYF.